The clone carrying this T cell receptor beta chain was counted many times. Its antigen is still unknown. Between the trimmed V and J ends, which lost 1 base and 6 bases, there was a span of 17 bases. Germline V gene data show CDR1 as SGHDT and CDR2 as YYEEEE. CDR3 length equals 15 residues. These data are taken from a study of identical twins. TCRdb recomputed calls from the 5' RACE reads with MiXCR, one row per CDR3 protein. This repertoire shows 150,000 or so distinct CDR3 sequences, under 4.5% found once; its top ten account for 8.1%. The study, taken as a whole, reports: With abundant cord blood beta clonotypes, insertions were fewer; memory repertoires showed no such pattern.

The sequencing sample was made of memory T cells sorted from blood. The chain carries TRBV5-6 and TRBJ2-7; TRBD1 or TRBD2 may be the D gene (5 bases each). The sequence was obtained from a man aged 18 to 35 in good health. In DNA form, the CDR3 reads TGTGCCAGCAGCTTGTATGCCCCCGGGGCGGGCGAGCAGTACTTC. Translation gives CASSLYAPGAGEQYF.